One TCR beta chain is described in this entry. The antigen is unknown. Using immunoSEQ multiplex PCR, the repertoire was profiled, and TCRdb retains in-frame clones only, with some absent. The repertoire has roughly 49,000 clones, about 88% of them found once; the top ten carry approximately 3.8%. The data are from a study of OX40 agonist ivuxolimab in advanced cancers. Study information: Patients received ivuxolimab, an intravenous treatment, every 2 weeks at 0.01 to 10 mg/kg. Enrolled patients in dose escalation had cancers that were hepatocellular carcinoma, melanoma, renal cell or head and neck cancer. Study outcomes and limitations: Circulating CD4+ and CD8+ T cells showed clonal expansion by week 6 at 0.1 to 3.0 mg/kg.

V was pared by 2 bases and J by 6 bases, with 8 bases between. CDR3 size: 13 residues. The germline gives CDR1 MDHEN, CDR2 SYDVKM. The chain is built from TRBV28 and TRBJ1-5, with D hard to call. This sample comprised CD4+ or CD8+ T cells sorted from blood, obtained in a trial of the OX40 agonist ivuxolimab. The receptor was isolated from an adult with an advanced solid tumor such as melanoma, head and neck, liver or kidney cancer. The CDR3 sequence: CASSLVGSQPQHF. As DNA, the CDR3 is TGTGCCAGCAGTTTAGTAGGGAGTCAGCCCCAGCATTTT. Using reference TRBV28 and TRBJ1-5 for the parts outside the CDR3, the full variable domain is DVKVTQSSRYLVKRTGEKVFLECVQDMDHENMFWYRQDPGLGLRLIYFSYDVKMKEKGDIPEGYSVSREKKERFSLILESASTNQTSMYLCASSLVGSQPQHFGDGTRLSIL.